This T cell receptor beta chain was obtained from a study of shared clonotypes between healthy human individuals. Study-level points and caveats: Only blood underwent sampling, and tissue repertoires likely differ. Having only a few donors restricted how much genetic and exposure-history diversity was captured.

The CDR3 loop spans 13 amino acids. Donors had no recently reported acute infections or vaccinations and were HIV-negative. With regard to this clone: What it binds is not known.

The study ran the assay at deep level. Here immunoSEQ multiplex PCR was the method, and the copy in TCRdb shows in-frame clones only, minus some. Of around 370,000 clones listed, just over 95% are singletons. The sample taken for sequencing was memory CD8+ T cells sorted from blood. The subset: CD45RO+ cells pooled with CCR7-negative TemRA cells. This rearrangement joins TRBV1 to TRBJ2-3. TRBV1 corresponds to a pseudogene. The source of this sequence is a man under 40 in good health. CDR3 residues: CTSSQGGRNTQYF. The CDR3, as DNA: TGCACCAGCAGCCAAGGTGGGCGGAATACGCAGTATTTT.